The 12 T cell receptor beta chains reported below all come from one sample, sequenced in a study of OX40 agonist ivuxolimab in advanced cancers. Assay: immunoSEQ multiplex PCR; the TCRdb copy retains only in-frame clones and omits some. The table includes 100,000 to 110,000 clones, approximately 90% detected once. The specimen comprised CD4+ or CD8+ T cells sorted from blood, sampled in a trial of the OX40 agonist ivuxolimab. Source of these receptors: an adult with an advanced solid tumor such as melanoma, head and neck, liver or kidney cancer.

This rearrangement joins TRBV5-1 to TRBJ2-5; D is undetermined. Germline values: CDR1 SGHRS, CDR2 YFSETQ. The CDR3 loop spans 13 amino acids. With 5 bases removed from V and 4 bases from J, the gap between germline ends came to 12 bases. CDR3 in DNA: TGCGCCAGCAGTGAAGGATCTTCAGAGACCCAGTACTTC. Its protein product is CASSEGSSETQYF.

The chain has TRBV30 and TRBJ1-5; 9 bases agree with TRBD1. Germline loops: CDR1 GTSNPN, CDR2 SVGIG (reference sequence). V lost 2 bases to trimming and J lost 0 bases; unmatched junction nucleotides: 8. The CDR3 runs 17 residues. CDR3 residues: CAWSLDRGLSSNQPQHF. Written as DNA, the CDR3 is TGTGCCTGGAGTCTGGACAGGGGTTTGAGTAGCAATCAGCCCCAGCATTTT.

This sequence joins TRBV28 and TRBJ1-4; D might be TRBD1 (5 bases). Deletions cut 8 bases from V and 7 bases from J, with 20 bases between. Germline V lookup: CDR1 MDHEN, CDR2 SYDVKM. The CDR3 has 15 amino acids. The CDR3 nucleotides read TGTGCCAGCCTTCTTACCCAGGGCCTGGGTGAAAAACTGTTTTTT. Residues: CASLLTQGLGEKLFF.

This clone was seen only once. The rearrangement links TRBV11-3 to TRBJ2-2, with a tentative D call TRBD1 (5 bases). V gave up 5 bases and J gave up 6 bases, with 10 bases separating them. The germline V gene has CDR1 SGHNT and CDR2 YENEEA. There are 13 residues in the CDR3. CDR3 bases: TGTGCCAGCAGCCCCAGGGTCGCCGGGGAGCTGTTTTTT. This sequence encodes CASSPRVAGELFF.

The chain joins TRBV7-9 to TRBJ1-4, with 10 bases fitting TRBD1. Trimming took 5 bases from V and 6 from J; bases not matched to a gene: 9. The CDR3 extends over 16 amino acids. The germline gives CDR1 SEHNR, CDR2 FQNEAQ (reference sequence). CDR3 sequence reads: CASSRDRGQGDEKLFF. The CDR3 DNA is TGTGCCAGCAGCCGGGACAGGGGCCAAGGAGATGAAAAACTGTTTTTT.

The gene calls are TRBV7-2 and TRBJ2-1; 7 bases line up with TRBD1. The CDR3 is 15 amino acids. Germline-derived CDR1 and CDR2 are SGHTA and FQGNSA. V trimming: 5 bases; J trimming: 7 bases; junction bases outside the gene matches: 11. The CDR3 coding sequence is TGTGCCAGCAGCCCCGCGGCCTCACAGGGGAATGAGCAGTTCTTC. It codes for CASSPAASQGNEQFF.

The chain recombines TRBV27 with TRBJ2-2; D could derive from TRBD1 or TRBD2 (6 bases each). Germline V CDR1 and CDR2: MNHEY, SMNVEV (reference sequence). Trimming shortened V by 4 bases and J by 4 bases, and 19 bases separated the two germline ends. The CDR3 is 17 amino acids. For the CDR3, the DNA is TGTGCCAGCAGTTCCCCCGGGGGCAGGGGCCGCACCGGGGAGCTGTTTTTT. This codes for CASSSPGGRGRTGELFF.

CDR3 bases: TGTGCCAGTAGTCCAGGGACAGTAAGGAGAGCTAACTATGGCTACACCTTC. Translated: CASSPGTVRRANYGYTF. The chain employs TRBV19 and TRBJ1-2; TRBD1 matches at 7 bases. From germline, CDR1 is LNHDA and CDR2 SQIVND (reference sequence). The CDR3 spans 17 residues. The J segment lost 0 bases and the V segment lost 5 bases, leaving 12 bases of the junction unmatched.

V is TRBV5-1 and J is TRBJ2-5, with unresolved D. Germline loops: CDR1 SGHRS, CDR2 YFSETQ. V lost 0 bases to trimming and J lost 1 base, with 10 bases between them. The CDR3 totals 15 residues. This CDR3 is CASSLDWRTQETQYF. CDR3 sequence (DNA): TGCGCCAGCAGCTTGGATTGGCGGACCCAAGAGACCCAGTACTTC.

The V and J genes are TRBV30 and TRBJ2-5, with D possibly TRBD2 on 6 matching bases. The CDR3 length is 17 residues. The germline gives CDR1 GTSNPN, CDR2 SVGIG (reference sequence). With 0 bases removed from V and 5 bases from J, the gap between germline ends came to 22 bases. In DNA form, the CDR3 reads TGTGCCTGGAGTGTACCCGTGGGAGGACGGCGTGGGGAGACCCAGTACTTC. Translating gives CAWSVPVGGRRGETQYF.

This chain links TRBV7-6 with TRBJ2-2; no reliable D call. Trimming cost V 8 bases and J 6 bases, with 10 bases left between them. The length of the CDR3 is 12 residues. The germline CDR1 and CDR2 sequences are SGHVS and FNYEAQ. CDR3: CASASGPGELFF. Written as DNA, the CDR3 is TGTGCCAGCGCGTCGGGTCCCGGGGAGCTGTTTTTT. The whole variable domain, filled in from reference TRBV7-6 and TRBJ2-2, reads GAGVSQSPRYKVTKRGQDVALRCDPISGHVSLYWYRQALGQGPEFLTYFNYEAQQDKSGLPNDRFSAERPEGSISTLTIQRTEQRDSAMYRCASASGPGELFFGEGSRLTVL.

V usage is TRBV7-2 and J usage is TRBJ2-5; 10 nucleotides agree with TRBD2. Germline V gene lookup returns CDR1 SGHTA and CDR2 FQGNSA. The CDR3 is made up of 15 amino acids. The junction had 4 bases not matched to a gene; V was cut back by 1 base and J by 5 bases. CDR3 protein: CASSLGSGRAETQYF. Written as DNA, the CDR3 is TGTGCCAGCAGCTTAGGGAGCGGGAGGGCGGAGACCCAGTACTTC.